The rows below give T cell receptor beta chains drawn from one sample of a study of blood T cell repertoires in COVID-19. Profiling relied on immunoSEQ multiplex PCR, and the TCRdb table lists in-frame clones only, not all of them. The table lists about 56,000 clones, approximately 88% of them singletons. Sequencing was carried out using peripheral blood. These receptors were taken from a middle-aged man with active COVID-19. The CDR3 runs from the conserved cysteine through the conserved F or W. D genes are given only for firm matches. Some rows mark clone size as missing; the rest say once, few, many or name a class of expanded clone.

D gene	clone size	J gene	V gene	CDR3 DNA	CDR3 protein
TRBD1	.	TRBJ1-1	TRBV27	TGTGCCAGCAGATCGACAGGGAGTGAAGCTTTCTTT	CASRSTGSEAFF
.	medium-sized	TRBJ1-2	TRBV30	TGTGCCTGGAGCTTGATCGAGTCTGGCTACACCTTC	CAWSLIESGYTF
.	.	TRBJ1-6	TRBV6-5	TGTGCCAGCAGCGGGGCGGGGATAACTTCACCCCTCCACTTT	CASSGAGITSPLHF
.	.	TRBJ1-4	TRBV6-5	TGTGCCAGCCGGGAGGAGACTAATGAAAAACTGTTTTTT	CASREETNEKLFF
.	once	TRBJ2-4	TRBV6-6	TGTGCCAGCAGTCCCGGACTGGGAGCCAAAAACATTCAGTACTTC	CASSPGLGAKNIQYF
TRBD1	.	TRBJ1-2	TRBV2	TGTGCCAGCAGTTCAGGACAGGGCGGTGGCTACACCTTC	CASSSGQGGGYTF
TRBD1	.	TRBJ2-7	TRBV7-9	TGTGCCAGCAGCCTAAGAGGGACAGGTAAAAGTACCTACGAGCAGTACTTC	CASSLRGTGKSTYEQYF
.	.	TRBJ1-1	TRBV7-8	TGTGCCAGCAGCCCCCTCCGGACCGGGGGGATCGCTGAAGCTTTCTTT	CASSPLRTGGIAEAFF
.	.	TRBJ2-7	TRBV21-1	TGTGCCAGATTTCGAGGGACACCGACCTACGAGCAGTACTTC	CARFRGTPTYEQYF
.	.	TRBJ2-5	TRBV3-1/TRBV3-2	TGTGCCAGCAGCAAGGGGTACCAAGAGACCCAGTACTTC	CASSKGYQETQYF
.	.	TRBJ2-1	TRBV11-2	TGTGCCAGCAGCTTAGCCTACCGGCAGTTCTTC	CASSLAYRQFF
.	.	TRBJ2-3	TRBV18	TGTGCCAGCTCAACTAGCACAGATACGCAGTATTTT	CASSTSTDTQYF
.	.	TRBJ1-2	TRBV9	TGTGCCAGCAGCACCTCAGGGCTGGTGAACTATGGCTACACCTTC	CASSTSGLVNYGYTF
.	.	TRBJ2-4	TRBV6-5	TGTGCCAGCAGTTTGCCAGGCATAAACATTCAGTACTTC	CASSLPGINIQYF
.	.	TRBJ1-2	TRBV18	TGTGCCAGCTCACCCGCTGGGGGGGGCTATGGCTACACCTTC	CASSPAGGGYGYTF
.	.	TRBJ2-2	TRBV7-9	TGTGCCCCGTGGCGGAAGGGGACCGGGGAGCTGTTTTTT	CAPWRKGTGELFF
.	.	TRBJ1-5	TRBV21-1	TGTGCCAGCAGCAAGGGGACAGGGGGTTTAGGGTTCCATCAGCCCCAGCATTTT	CASSKGTGGLGFHQPQHF
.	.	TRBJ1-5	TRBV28	TGTGCCAGCAATATGAGGGATCAGCCCCAGCATTTT	CASNMRDQPQHF
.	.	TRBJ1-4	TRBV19	TGTGCCAGTAGACATCAGATCGGGATCAACGGGGAAAAACTGTTTTTT	CASRHQIGINGEKLFF
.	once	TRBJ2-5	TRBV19	TGTGCCAGTAGTATCGGCGGGGGCCTCTACCAAGAGACCCAGTACTTC	CASSIGGGLYQETQYF
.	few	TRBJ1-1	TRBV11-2	TGTGCCAGCAGCTTAGAATCAGGTGGGGCCACTGAAGCTTTCTTT	CASSLESGGATEAFF
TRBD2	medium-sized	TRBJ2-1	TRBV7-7	TGTGCTAGCAGCCCCTTGAACCCGGGAGCGGGGGATAGGAATGAGCAGTTCTTC	CASSPLNPGAGDRNEQFF
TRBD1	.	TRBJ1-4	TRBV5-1	TGCGCCAGCAGCCCGGCAGGGGGCTCGCCCGAAAAACTGTTTTTT	CASSPAGGSPEKLFF
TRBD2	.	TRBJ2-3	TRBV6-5	TGTGCCAGCAGTTCCCTAGCGGGGGCTTCGCAGTATTTT	CASSSLAGASQYF
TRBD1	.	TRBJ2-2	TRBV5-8	TGTGCCAGCAGGCAGGGTGGAAGGGGGCCCGGGGAGCTGTTTTTT	CASRQGGRGPGELFF
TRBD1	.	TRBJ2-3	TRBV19	TGTGCCAGTAGTATTGGACAGGGGAAGGGCACAGATACGCAGTATTTT	CASSIGQGKGTDTQYF
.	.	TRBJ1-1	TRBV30	TGTGCCTGGAGTGTAAGTGGCAGGGGGAACACTGAAGCTTTCTTT	CAWSVSGRGNTEAFF
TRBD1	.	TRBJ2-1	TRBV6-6	TGTGCCAGCAGTTTCCCGACAGGGCGTCGGCATGAGCAGTTCTTC	CASSFPTGRRHEQFF
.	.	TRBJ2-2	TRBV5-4	TGTGCCAGCAGCTTGGGGAGCCGAGCGGGGGAGCTGTTTTTT	CASSLGSRAGELFF
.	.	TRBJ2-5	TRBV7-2	TGTGCCAGCAGCTTAGTTCTAGCCAGACAAGAGACCCAGTACTTC	CASSLVLARQETQYF
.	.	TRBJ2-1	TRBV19	TGTGCCAGTAGTATAGAGGGCTTGGGTGAGCAGTTCTTC	CASSIEGLGEQFF
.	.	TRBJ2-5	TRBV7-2	TGTGCCAGCAGCTTCACTAGGGAAGAGACCCAGTACTTC	CASSFTREETQYF
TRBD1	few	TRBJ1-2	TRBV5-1	TGCGCCAGCAGCCCGGGGACAGGGTGGGACTATGGCTACACCTTC	CASSPGTGWDYGYTF
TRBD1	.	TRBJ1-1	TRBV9	TGTGCCAGCAGCGTAGACTTACAGGGGATCACTGAAGCTTTCTTT	CASSVDLQGITEAFF
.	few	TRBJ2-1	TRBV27	TGTGCCAGCAGTTTATCCCAGGGGGGTGAGCAGTTCTTC	CASSLSQGGEQFF
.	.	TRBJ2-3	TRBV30	TGTGCCTGGAGTGTACAGAGACTAAGGAGCCCGCAGTATTTT	CAWSVQRLRSPQYF
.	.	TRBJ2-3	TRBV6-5	TGTGCCAGCAGACTAGAGGGGGTAGATACGCAGTATTTT	CASRLEGVDTQYF
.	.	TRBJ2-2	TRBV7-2	TGTGCCAGCAGCTTTACGGTACGAGCCGGGGAGCTGTTTTTT	CASSFTVRAGELFF
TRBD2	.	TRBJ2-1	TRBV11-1	TGTGCCAGCAGCCCATCCGGGACTAGCGGTTACAATGAGCAGTTCTTC	CASSPSGTSGYNEQFF
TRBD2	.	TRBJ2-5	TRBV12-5	TGTGCTAGTGACAAAGGTGGGGGGGGTCGAGAGACCCAGTACTTC	CASDKGGGGRETQYF
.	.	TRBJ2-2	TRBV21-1	TGTGCCAGCAGCAGACAGACGAAGACCGGGGAGCTGTTTTTT	CASSRQTKTGELFF
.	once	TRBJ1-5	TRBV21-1	TGTGCCAGCAGCAAATGGTTTAGCGAGGGGGCAAGCCAGCCCCAGCATTTT	CASSKWFSEGASQPQHF
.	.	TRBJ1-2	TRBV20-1	TGCAGTGCTAGTACAGGGAGTTTTAGCTATGGCTACACCTTC	CSASTGSFSYGYTF
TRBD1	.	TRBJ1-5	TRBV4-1	TGCGCCAGCAGCCCCCGACAGGGGGCGAATCAGCCCCAGCATTTT	CASSPRQGANQPQHF
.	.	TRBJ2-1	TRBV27	TGTGCCAGCAGCCGGTCTTACAATGAGCAGTTCTTC	CASSRSYNEQFF
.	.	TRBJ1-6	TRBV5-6	TGTGCCAGCAGCTTGCGAGGAACCGATAATTCACCCCTCCACTTT	CASSLRGTDNSPLHF
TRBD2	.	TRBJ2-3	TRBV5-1	TGCGCCAGCAGCCTAACGGGACTAGCGGGGGAAGATACGCAGTATTTT	CASSLTGLAGEDTQYF
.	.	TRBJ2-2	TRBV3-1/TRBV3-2	TGTGCCAGCAGCCAAGGCGTATTGAACACCGGGGAGCTGTTTTTT	CASSQGVLNTGELFF